What follows describes a single T cell receptor beta chain. Antigen unknown. The sample comes from a study of STAT3 mutations in large granular lymphocyte leukemia. The study, taken as a whole, reports: At least one immunodominant TCR beta clonotype appeared in every T-cell large granular lymphocyte leukemia patient. In about 30% of the 18 patients, new TCR clonotypes emerged after therapy. Some patients had dominant TCR clones larger than their STAT3 mutant burden.

Germline CDR1 is SGHAT and CDR2 is FQNNGV. V trimming: 5 bases; J trimming: 2 bases; junction bases outside the gene matches: 6. The CDR3 extends over 15 amino acids. TCRbeta libraries averaged approximately 42,000 productive templates per sample. Assay: immunoSEQ multiplex PCR; the TCRdb copy retains only in-frame clones and omits some. This sample has about 42,000 clones; approximately 78% occur once, and the top ten carry 0.4% to 0.55%. Sample: PBMCs. The sequence derives from a human donor with T large granular lymphocyte leukemia. Some clones in this sample may be carry-over from other donors' samples. This sequence joins TRBV11-2 and TRBJ2-1, with 7 bases fitting TRBD2. CDR3 in DNA: TGTGCCAGCAGCAGCGGGGCTTTTACCTACAATGAGCAGTTCTTC. It is translated as CASSSGAFTYNEQFF.